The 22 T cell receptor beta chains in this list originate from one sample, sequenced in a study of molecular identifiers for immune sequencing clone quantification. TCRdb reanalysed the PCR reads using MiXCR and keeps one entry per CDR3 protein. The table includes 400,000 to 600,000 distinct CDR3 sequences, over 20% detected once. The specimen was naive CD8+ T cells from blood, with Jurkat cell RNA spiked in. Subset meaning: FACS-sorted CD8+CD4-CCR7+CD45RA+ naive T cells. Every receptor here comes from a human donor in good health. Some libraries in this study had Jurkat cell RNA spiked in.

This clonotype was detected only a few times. CDR3 in DNA: TGTGCCAGCAGTTTCGGATTGGACGGAACCTACGAGCAGTACTTC. It codes for CASSFGLDGTYEQYF. This chain connects TRBV12-3 or TRBV12-4 to TRBJ2-7; D ambiguous. V lost 3 bases to trimming and J lost 2 bases, with 14 bases between them. The length of the CDR3 is 15 residues.

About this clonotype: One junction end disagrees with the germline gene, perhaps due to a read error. In nucleotides, the CDR3 is TGTGTCAGCAGTTTTGAGATCAACTACGAGCAGTACTTC. Its translation is CVSSFEINYEQYF. The chain carries TRBV27 and TRBJ2-7; no firm D call. CDR3 length: 13 amino acids. Germline loops: CDR1 MNHEY, CDR2 SMNVEV (reference sequence).

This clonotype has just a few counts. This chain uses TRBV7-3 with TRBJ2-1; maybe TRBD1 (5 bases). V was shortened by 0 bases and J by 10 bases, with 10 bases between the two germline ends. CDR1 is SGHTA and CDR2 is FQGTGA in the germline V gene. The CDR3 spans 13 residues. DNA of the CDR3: TGTGCCAGCAGCTTAACGACAGCCTGGGAGCAGTTCTTC. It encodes CASSLTTAWEQFF.

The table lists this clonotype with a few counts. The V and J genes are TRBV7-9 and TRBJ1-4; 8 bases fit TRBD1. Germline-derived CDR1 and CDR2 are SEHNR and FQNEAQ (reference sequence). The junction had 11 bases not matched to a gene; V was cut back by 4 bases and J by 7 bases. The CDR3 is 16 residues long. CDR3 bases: TGTGCCAGCAGCTCCAGGGACAGGAGCGTTAGTGAAAAACTGTTTTTT. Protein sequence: CASSSRDRSVSEKLFF.

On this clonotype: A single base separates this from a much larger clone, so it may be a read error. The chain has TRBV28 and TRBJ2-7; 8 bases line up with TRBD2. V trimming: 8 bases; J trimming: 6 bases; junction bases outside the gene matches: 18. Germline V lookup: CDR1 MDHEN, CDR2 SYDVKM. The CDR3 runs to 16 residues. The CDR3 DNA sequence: TGTGCCAGCTCTGGCCCCCGGGCGGGAGGCGACTGCGAGCAGTACTTC. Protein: CASSGPRAGGDCEQYF. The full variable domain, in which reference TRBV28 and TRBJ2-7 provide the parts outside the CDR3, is DVKVTQSSRYLVKRTGEKVFLECVQDMDHENMFWYRQDPGLGLRLIYFSYDVKMKEKGDIPEGYSVSREKKERFSLILESASTNQTSMYLCASSGPRAGGDCEQYFGPGTRLTVT.

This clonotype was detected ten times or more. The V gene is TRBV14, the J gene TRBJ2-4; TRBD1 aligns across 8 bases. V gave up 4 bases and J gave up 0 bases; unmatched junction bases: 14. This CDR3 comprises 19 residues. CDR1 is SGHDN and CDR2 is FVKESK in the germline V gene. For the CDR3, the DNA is TGTGCCAGCAGCCTAACCGGGACAGGATACCTTCTAGCCAAAAACATTCAGTACTTC. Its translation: CASSLTGTGYLLAKNIQYF.

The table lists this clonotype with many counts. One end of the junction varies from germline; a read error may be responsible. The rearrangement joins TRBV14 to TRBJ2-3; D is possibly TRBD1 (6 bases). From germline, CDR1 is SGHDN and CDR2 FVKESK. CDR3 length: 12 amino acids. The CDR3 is CASSQAGARDVF. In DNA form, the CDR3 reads TGTGCCAGCAGCCAAGCAGGGGCGCGTGATGTTTTT.

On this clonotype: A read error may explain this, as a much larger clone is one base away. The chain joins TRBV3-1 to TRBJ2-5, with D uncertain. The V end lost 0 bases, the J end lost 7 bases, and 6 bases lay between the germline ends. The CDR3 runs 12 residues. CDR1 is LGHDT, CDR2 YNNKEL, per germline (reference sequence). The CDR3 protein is CASSQDEVTQYF. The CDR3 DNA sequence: TGTGCCAGCAGCCAAGATGAAGTGACCCAGTACTTC.

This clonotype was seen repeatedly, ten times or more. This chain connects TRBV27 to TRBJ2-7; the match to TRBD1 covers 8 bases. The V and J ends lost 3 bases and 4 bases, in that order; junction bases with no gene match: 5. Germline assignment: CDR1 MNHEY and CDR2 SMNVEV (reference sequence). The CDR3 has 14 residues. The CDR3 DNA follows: TGTGCCAGCAGTTTGTTCCAGGGGGCTTACGAGCAGTACTTC. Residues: CASSLFQGAYEQYF.

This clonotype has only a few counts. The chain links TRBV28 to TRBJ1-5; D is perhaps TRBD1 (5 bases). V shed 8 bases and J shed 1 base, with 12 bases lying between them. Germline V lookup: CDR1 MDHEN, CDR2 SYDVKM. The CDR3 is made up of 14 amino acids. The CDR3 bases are TGTGCCAGCGGCGCCCAGGGAAGCAATCAGCCCCAGCATTTT. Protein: CASGAQGSNQPQHF.

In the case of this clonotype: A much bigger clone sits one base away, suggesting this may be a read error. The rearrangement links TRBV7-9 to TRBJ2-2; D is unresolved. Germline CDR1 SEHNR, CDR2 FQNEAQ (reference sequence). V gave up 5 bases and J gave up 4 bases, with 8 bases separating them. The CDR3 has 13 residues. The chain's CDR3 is CASSVRTTGELFF. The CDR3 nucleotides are TGTGCCAGCAGCGTCCGGACCACCGGGGAGCTGTTTTTT.

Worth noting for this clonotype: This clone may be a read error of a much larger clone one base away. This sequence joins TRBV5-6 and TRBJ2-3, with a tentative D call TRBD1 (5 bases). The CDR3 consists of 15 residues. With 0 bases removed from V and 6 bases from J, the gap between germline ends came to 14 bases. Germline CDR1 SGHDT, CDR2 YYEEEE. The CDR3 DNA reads TGTGCCAGCAGCTTGGGGGCAGGACACAGGGATACGCAGTATTTT. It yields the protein CASSLGAGHRDTQYF.

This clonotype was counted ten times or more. The CDR3 DNA sequence: TGTGCCAGCAGTCTAGAAAAACAGGGGGTACCCCCCTACGAGCAGTACTTC. Its protein is CASSLEKQGVPPYEQYF. The chain recombines TRBV28 with TRBJ2-7, with 8 positions matching TRBD1. Per germline, CDR1 MDHEN and CDR2 SYDVKM. CDR3 length equals 17 residues. V shed 5 bases, J shed 2 bases, and the junction held 14 bases outside the gene matches.

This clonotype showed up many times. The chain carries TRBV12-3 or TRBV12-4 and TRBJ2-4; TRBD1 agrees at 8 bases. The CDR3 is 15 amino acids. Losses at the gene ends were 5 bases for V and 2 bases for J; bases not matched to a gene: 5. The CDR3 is CASSQWTGSKNIQYF. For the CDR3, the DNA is TGTGCCAGCAGTCAATGGACAGGGTCCAAAAACATTCAGTACTTC.

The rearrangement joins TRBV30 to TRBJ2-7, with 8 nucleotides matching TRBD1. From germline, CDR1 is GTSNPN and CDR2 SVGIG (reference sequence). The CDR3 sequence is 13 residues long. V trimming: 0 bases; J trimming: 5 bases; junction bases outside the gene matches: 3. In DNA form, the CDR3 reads TGTGCCTGGAGTGTAGACAGGGGCGACGAGCAGTACTTC. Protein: CAWSVDRGDEQYF.

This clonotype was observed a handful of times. The CDR3 reads CSARERTSGSIYEQFF. The CDR3 region has the DNA TGCAGTGCTAGAGAGAGGACTAGCGGGAGCATCTATGAGCAGTTCTTC. The V gene is TRBV20-1, the J gene TRBJ2-1; 13 bases fit TRBD2. Germline trimming cut 0 bases from V and 8 bases from J; bases unmatched to any gene: 7. Per the germline V gene, CDR1 is DFQATT and CDR2 is SNEGSKA (reference sequence). The CDR3 length is 16 residues.

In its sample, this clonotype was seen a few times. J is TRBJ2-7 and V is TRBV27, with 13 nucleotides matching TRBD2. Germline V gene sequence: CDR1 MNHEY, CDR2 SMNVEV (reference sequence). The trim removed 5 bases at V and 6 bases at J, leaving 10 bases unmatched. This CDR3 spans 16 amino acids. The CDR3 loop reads CASSPTGTSGITEQYF. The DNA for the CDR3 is TGTGCCAGCAGTCCGACAGGGACTAGCGGGATCACCGAGCAGTACTTC.

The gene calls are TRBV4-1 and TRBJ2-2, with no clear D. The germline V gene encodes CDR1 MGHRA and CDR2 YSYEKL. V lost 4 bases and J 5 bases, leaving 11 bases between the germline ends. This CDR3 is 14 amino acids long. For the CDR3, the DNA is TGCGCCAGCAGCCCCCGTGAGGTGACCGGGGAGCTGTTTTTT. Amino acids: CASSPREVTGELFF.

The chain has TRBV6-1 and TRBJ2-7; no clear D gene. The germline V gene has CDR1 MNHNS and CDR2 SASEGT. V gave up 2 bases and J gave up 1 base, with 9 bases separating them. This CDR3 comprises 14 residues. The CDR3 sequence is CASSEYGLSYEQYF. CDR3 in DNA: TGTGCCAGCAGTGAATATGGGTTGTCCTACGAGCAGTACTTC.

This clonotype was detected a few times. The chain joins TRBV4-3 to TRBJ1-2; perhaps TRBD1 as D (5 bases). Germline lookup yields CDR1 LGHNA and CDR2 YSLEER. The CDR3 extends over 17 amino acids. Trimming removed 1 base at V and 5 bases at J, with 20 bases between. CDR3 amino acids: CASSQGGRTSEFYGYTF. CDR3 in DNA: TGCGCCAGCAGCCAAGGGGGCAGGACATCCGAATTTTATGGCTACACCTTC.

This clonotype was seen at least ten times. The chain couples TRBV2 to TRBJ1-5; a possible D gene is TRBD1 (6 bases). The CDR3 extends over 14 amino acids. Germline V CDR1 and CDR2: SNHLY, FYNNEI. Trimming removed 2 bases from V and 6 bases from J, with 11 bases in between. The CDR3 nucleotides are TGTGCCAGCAGTGAACTTACAGGGCTTCAGCCCCAGCATTTT. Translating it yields CASSELTGLQPQHF.

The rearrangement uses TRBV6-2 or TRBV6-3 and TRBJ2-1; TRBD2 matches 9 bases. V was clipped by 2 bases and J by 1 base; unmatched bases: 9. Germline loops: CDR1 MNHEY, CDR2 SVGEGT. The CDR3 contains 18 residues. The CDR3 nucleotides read TGTGCCAGCAGTTACGAATCTAGCGGGATAGGGTCCTACAATGAGCAGTTCTTC. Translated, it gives CASSYESSGIGSYNEQFF.